Described below is a single T cell receptor beta chain sequence and its context. The data were obtained in a study of blood T cell repertoires in COVID-19. Across the whole study: The study drew acute and convalescent COVID-19 samples from the United States, Italy and Spain. The analysed material was cDNA or gDNA that came from T cells, B-cell-depleted T cells, or PBMCs.

Per the study methods: Amplification from reference gene primers served as the basis for estimated nucleated cell counts. The data were produced by immunoSEQ multiplex PCR, yet TCRdb's version contains in-frame clones alone and is incomplete. Clone size and the V and J calls come from that table; the DNA yielded D and trimming. Found here are 100,000 or so clones, approximately 86% of them singletons; the top ten hold 2.5% to 3.5%. The clonotype comes from a man over 45 with active or convalescent COVID-19. The source material was peripheral blood.

The CDR3 reads CASVAGGPTDTQYF. CDR3 sequence (DNA): TGCGCCAGCGTGGCGGGGGGGCCGACAGATACGCAGTATTTT. The V call is TRBV10-2, the J call TRBJ2-3, with 9 bases matching TRBD2. The germline V gene encodes CDR1 WSHSY and CDR2 SAAADI. The CDR3 length is 14 residues. The ends lost 8 bases at V and 3 bases at J; junction bases unmatched: 6.